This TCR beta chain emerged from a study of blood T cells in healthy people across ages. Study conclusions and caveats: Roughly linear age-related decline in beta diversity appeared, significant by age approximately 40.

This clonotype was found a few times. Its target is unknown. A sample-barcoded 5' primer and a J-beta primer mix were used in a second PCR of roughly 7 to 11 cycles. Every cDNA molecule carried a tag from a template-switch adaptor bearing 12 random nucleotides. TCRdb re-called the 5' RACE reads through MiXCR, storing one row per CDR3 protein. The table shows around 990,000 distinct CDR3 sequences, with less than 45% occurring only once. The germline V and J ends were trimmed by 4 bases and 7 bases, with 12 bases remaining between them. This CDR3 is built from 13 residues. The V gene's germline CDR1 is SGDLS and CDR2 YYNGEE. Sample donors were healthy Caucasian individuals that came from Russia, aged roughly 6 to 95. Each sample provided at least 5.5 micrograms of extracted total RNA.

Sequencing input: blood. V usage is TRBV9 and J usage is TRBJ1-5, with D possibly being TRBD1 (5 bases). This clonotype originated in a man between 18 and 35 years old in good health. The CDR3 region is CASSRGGRQPQHF. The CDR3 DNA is TGTGCCAGCAGCCGGGGGGGGAGGCAGCCCCAGCATTTT.